These 32 T cell receptor beta chains originate from one sample sequenced in a study of T cell repertoires in cytomegalovirus infection. Each CDR3 protein gets one entry after TCRdb re-called the reads with MiXCR. The sample yields around 530,000 distinct CDR3 sequences, less than 30% seen once. The sample was PBMCs. The receptors come from a human donor in good health (CMV status not recorded). Some clones in this sample may be carry-over from other donors' samples.

The chain joins TRBV5-5 to TRBJ1-5; possible D gene TRBD1, 5 bases. The germline CDR1 and CDR2 sequences are SGHKS and YYEKEE (reference sequence). There are 13 residues in the CDR3. Deletions cut 0 bases from V and 9 bases from J, with 10 bases between. This CDR3 is CASSLDPGGPQHF. The CDR3 DNA follows: TGTGCCAGCAGCTTGGATCCCGGGGGGCCCCAGCATTTT. Complete variable domain (other parts from reference TRBV5-5 and TRBJ1-5): DAGVTQSPTHLIKTRGQQVTLRCSPISGHKSVSWYQQVLGQGPQFIFQYYEKEERGRGNFPDRFSARQFPNYSSELNVNALLLGDSALYLCASSLDPGGPQHFGDGTRLSIL.

This clonotype was found a few times. The rearrangement uses TRBV28 and TRBJ2-7; 10 bases are a match to TRBD1. Per germline, CDR1 MDHEN and CDR2 SYDVKM. V dropped 4 bases and J dropped 1; count of bases not matched to a gene: 4. This CDR3 comprises 15 residues. This CDR3 reads CASSSGTGVSYEQYF. The CDR3 DNA reads as TGTGCCAGCAGTTCCGGGACAGGGGTTTCCTACGAGCAGTACTTC.

At least ten counts were recorded for this clonotype. The chain employs TRBV7-2 and TRBJ2-7; D may match TRBD1 or TRBD2 (5 bases each). Trimming left V 5 bases short and J 4 bases short, with 18 bases between. This CDR3 comprises 15 residues. Germline V gene lookup returns CDR1 SGHTA and CDR2 FQGNSA. The CDR3 nucleotides are TGTGCCAGCAGCCCCGGGACCGCAATCCAGTACGAGCAGTACTTC. Its translation is CASSPGTAIQYEQYF.

This clonotype was observed a few times. The chain links TRBV6-6 to TRBJ1-2; D is uncertain. The CDR3 totals 12 residues. V was pared by 0 bases and J by 7 bases, with 6 bases between. Per the germline V gene, CDR1 is MNHNY and CDR2 is SVGAGI (reference sequence). The CDR3 protein is CASSYSLGGYTF. The CDR3 DNA reads TGTGCCAGCAGTTACTCTTTGGGTGGCTACACCTTC.

In its sample, this clonotype was seen a few times. The chain couples TRBV30 to TRBJ2-3; the D gene could be TRBD1 or TRBD2 (5 bases each). CDR3 length equals 15 residues. Germline V gives CDR1 GTSNPN, CDR2 SVGIG (reference sequence). Trimming took off 4 bases at V and 0 bases at J, with 14 bases between the two ends. CDR3 coding DNA: TGTGCCTGGACCCTGGGGGACCCTAGCACAGATACGCAGTATTTT. Protein: CAWTLGDPSTDTQYF.

This chain joins TRBV27 and TRBJ1-5; D gene unclear. Germline V lookup: CDR1 MNHEY, CDR2 SMNVEV (reference sequence). The CDR3 runs 14 residues. Deletions cut 8 bases from V and 4 bases from J, with 15 bases between. DNA for the CDR3: TGTGCCAGCTGGGATAGGACGGTGAATCAGCCCCAGCATTTT. It is translated as CASWDRTVNQPQHF.

The chain is built from TRBV6-5 and TRBJ2-6, with TRBD1 identical over 7 bases. The CDR3 has 17 residues. Germline values: CDR1 MNHEY, CDR2 SVGAGI. V shed 5 bases and J 4 bases; nucleotides not matched to a gene: 11. In DNA form, the CDR3 reads TGTGCCAGCAGTAGCACACTCCCGGGACAGGGGGCCAACGTCCTGACTTTC. Translating gives CASSSTLPGQGANVLTF.

This chain joins TRBV20-1 and TRBJ2-3, with 9 bases identical to TRBD2. The germline gives CDR1 DFQATT, CDR2 SNEGSKA (reference sequence). CDR3 size: 13 residues. In nucleotides, the CDR3 is TGCAGGGGACTAGCTCTCAAAGTAGATACGCAGTATTTT. It is translated as CRGLALKVDTQYF.

The chain links TRBV12-3 or TRBV12-4 to TRBJ1-2; the D is unclear. Deletions cut 6 bases from V and 8 bases from J, with 16 bases between. The CDR3 is made up of 13 amino acids. The CDR3 sequence is CASRRTAGGGYTF. The CDR3 nucleotides read TGTGCCAGCAGAAGGACCGCCGGCGGCGGCTACACCTTC.

The chain is built from TRBV6-2 or TRBV6-3 and TRBJ1-2; D is undetermined. CDR1 and CDR2 (germline): MNHEY, SVGEGT. Trimming shortened V by 6 bases and J by 3 bases, and 8 bases separated the two germline ends. This CDR3 has 12 residues. This CDR3 reads CASRAGYYGYTF. The DNA of the CDR3 is TGTGCCAGCAGGGCCGGCTACTATGGCTACACCTTC.

This chain links TRBV19 with TRBJ1-1; 7 bases line up with TRBD1. From germline, CDR1 is LNHDA and CDR2 SQIVND (reference sequence). The length of the CDR3 is 15 residues. The V gene end was trimmed by 5 bases and the J gene end by 0 bases; junction bases not matched to a gene: 6. This CDR3 reads CASSPMTGLNTEAFF. The CDR3 DNA sequence: TGTGCCAGTAGTCCTATGACAGGGTTGAACACTGAAGCTTTCTTT.

The chain employs TRBV30 and TRBJ1-1, with unresolved D. This CDR3 has 16 residues. V was pared by 2 bases and J by 1 base, with 17 bases between. The V gene's germline CDR1 is GTSNPN and CDR2 SVGIG (reference sequence). The CDR3 DNA sequence: TGTGCCTGGAGTAGTATCCGGAGAGATGGGAACACTGAAGCTTTCTTT. Its translation is CAWSSIRRDGNTEAFF. Supplemented by reference TRBV30 and TRBJ1-1, the full variable domain reads SQTIHQWPATLVQPVGSPLSLECTVEGTSNPNLYWYRQAAGRGLQLLFYSVGIGQISSEVPQNLSASRPQDRQFILSSKKLLLSDSGFYLCAWSSIRRDGNTEAFFGQGTRLTVV.

This clonotype appeared many times. The chain couples TRBV7-2 to TRBJ2-3; 15 nucleotides line up with TRBD2. Germline-derived CDR1 and CDR2 are SGHTA and FQGNSA. The CDR3 spans 16 residues. V trimming: 3 bases; J trimming: 3 bases; junction bases outside the gene matches: 1. The CDR3 coding sequence is TGTGCCAGCAGCTTGGGACTAGCGGGGGGAACAGATACGCAGTATTTT. The encoded protein is CASSLGLAGGTDTQYF.

The chain carries TRBV11-3 and TRBJ2-5, with TRBD2 matching 11 bases. The CDR3 has 22 amino acids. Trimming removed 5 bases from V and 0 bases from J; junction bases left unmatched: 23. Germline V gene lookup returns CDR1 SGHNT and CDR2 YENEEA. CDR3 DNA: TGTGCCAGCAGCCCAGGCGGGACTAGCGGAATATCGTCACTACAGTACCAAGAGACCCAGTACTTC. Protein product: CASSPGGTSGISSLQYQETQYF.

This clonotype was recorded only once. The rearrangement uses TRBV2 and TRBJ1-6; D remains unclear. V shed 6 bases and J shed 7 bases, with 13 bases lying between them. CDR1 is SNHLY and CDR2 is FYNNEI in the germline V gene. This CDR3 is 14 amino acids long. CDR3 sequence (DNA): TGTGCCAGCAGGGTCCGGGTCGAAAATTCACCCCTCCACTTT. This gives the protein CASRVRVENSPLHF.

This clonotype was counted ten times or more. The V call is TRBV7-8, the J call TRBJ2-7; tentatively, D is TRBD2 (7 bases). This CDR3 contains 17 residues. The germline gives CDR1 SGHVS, CDR2 FQNEAQ. The ends were cut back, 1 base at V and 2 bases at J, with 18 bases in the middle. Here the CDR3 reads CASSLDFRGGTAYEQYV. The CDR3, as DNA: TGTGCCAGCAGCTTAGATTTTAGGGGGGGCACTGCCTACGAGCAGTACGTC.

Only a few counts were recorded for this clonotype. The rearrangement joins TRBV20-1 to TRBJ1-2; 7 bases map to TRBD1. The CDR3 runs 14 residues. The trim removed 0 bases at V and 8 bases at J, leaving 9 bases unmatched. The germline V gene encodes CDR1 DFQATT and CDR2 SNEGSKA (reference sequence). CDR3 nucleotide sequence: TGCAGTGCTAGAGATACAGGGGCCTCCGGAGGCTACACCTTC. Encoded protein: CSARDTGASGGYTF.

This clonotype was observed a handful of times. This chain links TRBV7-9 with TRBJ2-2; the D gene could be TRBD1 or TRBD2 (5 bases each). Germline CDR1 is SEHNR and CDR2 is FQNEAQ (reference sequence). The germline V and J ends were trimmed by 1 base and 0 bases, with 6 bases remaining between them. The CDR3 loop spans 15 amino acids. This CDR3 is CASSLGDANTGELFF. In nucleotides, the CDR3 is TGTGCCAGCAGCTTAGGGGACGCGAACACCGGGGAGCTGTTTTTT.

The chain joins TRBV11-2 to TRBJ1-2; D is possibly TRBD1 (6 bases). The V end was cut by 4 bases, the J end by 7 bases, with 22 bases between. CDR1 and CDR2 (germline): SGHAT, FQNNGV. The CDR3 is 16 residues long. CDR3 bases: TGTGCCAGCAGCTCGCGTCAGGGGCCAATAGGGGGTGGCTACACCTTC. Translating gives CASSSRQGPIGGGYTF.

This clonotype was detected ten times or more. V and J are TRBV7-9 and TRBJ2-5; D might be TRBD1 (6 bases). Germline CDR1 is SEHNR and CDR2 is FQNEAQ (reference sequence). The germline V and J ends were trimmed by 1 base and 3 bases, with 6 bases remaining between them. The CDR3 sequence is 13 residues long. The CDR3 sequence is CASSLGTEETQYF. CDR3 DNA: TGTGCCAGCAGCTTAGGGACAGAAGAGACCCAGTACTTC.

The CDR3 spells CASNPSTGGLNQPQHF. In DNA, the CDR3 is TGTGCCAGCAATCCCTCCACAGGGGGACTCAATCAGCCCCAGCATTTT. The J gene is TRBJ1-5, the V gene TRBV27; TRBD1 matches at 8 bases. The V segment lost 7 bases and the J segment 3 bases; nucleotides outside the gene matches: 11. CDR1 is MNHEY, CDR2 SMNVEV, per germline (reference sequence). The CDR3 contains 16 residues.

The chain combines TRBV7-8 with TRBJ2-7, with D possibly TRBD2 on 6 matching bases. This CDR3 has 13 residues. The V gene lost 6 bases and the J gene lost 6 bases, with 15 bases spanning the gap. Germline-derived CDR1 and CDR2 are SGHVS and FQNEAQ. CDR3 sequence reads: CASRTNMGGEQYF. In DNA form, the CDR3 reads TGTGCCAGCAGGACTAATATGGGGGGCGAGCAGTACTTC.

Only a few counts were recorded for this clonotype. The J gene is TRBJ1-4, the V gene TRBV5-5, with TRBD1 as a possible D gene (6 bases). Germline V gene lookup returns CDR1 SGHKS and CDR2 YYEKEE (reference sequence). The V end lost 4 bases, the J end lost 2 bases, and 12 bases lay between the germline ends. There are 15 residues in the CDR3. The CDR3 sequence is CASSALTGTNEKLFF. The CDR3 DNA sequence: TGTGCCAGCAGCGCCCTCACAGGGACTAATGAAAAACTGTTTTTT.

This clonotype has at least ten counts. V and J are TRBV7-2 and TRBJ2-3, with TRBD1 as a possible D gene (6 bases). From germline, CDR1 is SGHTA and CDR2 FQGNSA. V was pared by 3 bases and J by 0 bases, with 16 bases between. The CDR3 runs 17 residues. This chain's CDR3 is CASSFPDSDFSTDTQYF. The CDR3 region has the DNA TGTGCCAGCAGCTTCCCGGACAGCGATTTTAGCACAGATACGCAGTATTTT.

The chain recombines TRBV5-6 with TRBJ2-7; D may be TRBD1 (5 bases). The CDR3 extends over 15 amino acids. Looked up from germline, CDR1 is SGHDT and CDR2 is YYEEEE. V gave up 1 base and J gave up 0 bases, with 11 bases separating them. CDR3 sequence (DNA): TGTGCCAGCAGCTTGTGGGGCGGATCCTCCTACGAGCAGTACTTC. This encodes CASSLWGGSSYEQYF. Supplemented by reference TRBV5-6 and TRBJ2-7, the full variable domain reads DAGVTQSPTHLIKTRGQQVTLRCSPKSGHDTVSWYQQALGQGPQFIFQYYEEEERQRGNFPDRFSGHQFPNYSSELNVNALLLGDSALYLCASSLWGGSSYEQYFGPGTRLTVT.

This chain uses TRBV29-1 with TRBJ1-1, with D unresolved. Germline V gives CDR1 SQVTM, CDR2 ANQGSEA. The V and J ends lost 1 base and 3 bases respectively, with 12 bases between them. The CDR3 has 14 residues. The CDR3 DNA follows: TGCAGCGTTGAAGGACTGAGGATGGACACTGAAGCTTTCTTT. This gives the protein CSVEGLRMDTEAFF.

This clonotype has only a few counts. The chain employs TRBV6-1 and TRBJ2-1, with D uncertain. V lost 1 base to trimming and J lost 3 bases, with 10 bases between them. Germline CDR1 and CDR2: MNHNS and SASEGT. This CDR3 contains 15 residues. CDR3 sequence (DNA): TGTGCCAGCAGTGAAGATGTAATATTCTACAATGAGCAGTTCTTC. The encoded protein is CASSEDVIFYNEQFF.

This clonotype came up many times. The chain is built from TRBV7-9 and TRBJ2-1, with 12 bases that match TRBD2. The CDR3 consists of 18 residues. J lost 5 bases, V lost 2 bases, and 10 bases had no gene match. The germline CDR1 and CDR2 sequences are SEHNR and FQNEAQ (reference sequence). The CDR3 region has the DNA TGTGCCAGCAGCTTATATAATAGGCCTAGCGGGAGGGACAATGAGCAGTTCTTC. Its protein is CASSLYNRPSGRDNEQFF.

This clonotype appeared a few times. The gene calls are TRBV6-4 and TRBJ1-2; TRBD1 might be the D (5 bases). The V gene lost 0 bases and the J gene lost 4 bases, with 12 bases spanning the gap. In germline, CDR1 is MRHNA, CDR2 SNTAGT. CDR3 length: 15 amino acids. The CDR3 loop reads CASSDSGDVGYGYTF. In DNA form, the CDR3 reads TGTGCCAGCAGTGACTCGGGGGATGTCGGCTATGGCTACACCTTC.

The rearrangement links TRBV28 to TRBJ2-7; 12 nucleotides line up with TRBD2. The CDR3 sequence is 15 residues long. Trimming took 3 bases from V and 6 from J; bases not matched to a gene: 6. Germline V CDR1 and CDR2: MDHEN, SYDVKM. The CDR3 loop is CASSLSPSGRAEQYF. The CDR3 DNA reads as TGTGCCAGCAGTTTGTCCCCTAGCGGGAGGGCCGAGCAGTACTTC. The full variable domain, completed using reference TRBV28 and TRBJ2-7, is DVKVTQSSRYLVKRTGEKVFLECVQDMDHENMFWYRQDPGLGLRLIYFSYDVKMKEKGDIPEGYSVSREKKERFSLILESASTNQTSMYLCASSLSPSGRAEQYFGPGTRLTVT.

This chain links TRBV28 with TRBJ1-2; 7 bases align to TRBD1. CDR3 length: 13 amino acids. Germline trimming cut 6 bases from V and 6 bases from J; bases unmatched to any gene: 7. From germline, CDR1 is MDHEN and CDR2 SYDVKM. The DNA for the CDR3 is TGTGCCAGCAGCTCTGACAGGGACGATGGCTACACCTTC. Protein product: CASSSDRDDGYTF.

The sample holds many counts of this clonotype. This chain links TRBV7-6 with TRBJ2-1; 11 bases map to TRBD2. V was clipped by 1 base and J by 5 bases; unmatched bases: 10. The CDR3 extends over 18 amino acids. Germline CDR1 reads SGHVS; CDR2 reads FNYEAQ. The CDR3 loop is CASSLEGYAGLADNEQFF. For the CDR3, the DNA is TGTGCCAGCAGCTTAGAGGGGTATGCGGGACTAGCGGACAATGAGCAGTTCTTC.